Below are 7 T cell receptor beta chains sequenced from a single sample in a study of shared T cell receptors in the human thymus. TCRdb's copy holds only in-frame clones and misses some; the assay was immunoSEQ multiplex PCR. There are approximately 660,000 clones in the sample; more than 75% occur only once, and approximately 0.011% lies in the top ten. These same data were also listed under a study on human thymus T cells.

Specimen: thymocytes. Receptor source: a boy under three years old with a congenital heart defect.

V is TRBV11-2 and J is TRBJ2-7, with TRBD2 identical over 8 bases. The V and J ends lost 5 bases and 4 bases, in that order; junction bases with no gene match: 7. The CDR3 has 14 residues. The germline gives CDR1 SGHAT, CDR2 FQNNGV. Here the CDR3 DNA reads TGTGCCAGCAGCCCCCGGGGGGGGGCTTACGAGCAGTACTTC. Its protein is CASSPRGGAYEQYF.

V usage is TRBV19 and J usage is TRBJ2-5; 8 bases match TRBD2. J lost 7 bases, V lost 5 bases, and 6 bases had no gene match. Germline V lookup: CDR1 LNHDA, CDR2 SQIVND (reference sequence). This CDR3 is built from 13 residues. The CDR3 DNA reads TGTGCCAGTAGTCTGGGGGCGGGGGGGACCCAGTACTTC. Its protein is CASSLGAGGTQYF.

V usage is TRBV2 and J usage is TRBJ2-5, with TRBD1 as a possible D gene (6 bases). V was cut by 7 bases and J by 5 bases, with 20 bases left in between. The CDR3 totals 15 residues. Germline CDR1 is SNHLY and CDR2 is FYNNEI. This CDR3 reads CASMVAVQGYETQYF. The CDR3, as DNA: TGTGCCAGCATGGTTGCAGTACAGGGTTATGAGACCCAGTACTTC.

This CDR3 is CATRQELSEQFF. The CDR3 DNA follows: TGTGCCACGCGACAGGAATTATCGGAGCAGTTCTTC. V gene TRBV6-6 combines with J gene TRBJ2-1, with TRBD1 as a possible D gene (6 bases). CDR3 length equals 12 residues. From germline, CDR1 is MNHNY and CDR2 SVGAGI (reference sequence). V was pared by 10 bases and J by 10 bases, with 17 bases between.

The rearrangement uses TRBV7-2 and TRBJ2-7; maybe TRBD2 (5 bases). The ends were cut back, 1 base at V and 4 bases at J, with 11 bases in the middle. Germline V gene data show CDR1 as SGHTA and CDR2 as FQGNSA. This CDR3 is 14 amino acids long. DNA of the CDR3: TGTGCCAGCAGCTTAGATACTAGGGCGTACGAGCAGTACTTC. Encoded protein: CASSLDTRAYEQYF.

This clone was seen a few times. V and J are TRBV6-6 and TRBJ2-3; a weak D match, TRBD2 (6 bases). V shed 6 bases and J shed 3 bases, with 13 bases lying between them. The CDR3 consists of 14 residues. The V gene's germline CDR1 is MNHNY and CDR2 SVGAGI (reference sequence). The CDR3 nucleotides read TGTGCCAGCAGCGCCCCCGGGGGAACAGATACGCAGTATTTT. Translation gives CASSAPGGTDTQYF.

Of note for this clone: This sample also contains other DNA sequences that code for the same CDR3. The chain links TRBV20-1 to TRBJ2-7, with 8 bases aligning to TRBD1. The V and J ends lost 5 bases and 6 bases, in that order; junction bases with no gene match: 3. The CDR3 has 11 residues. Germline lookup yields CDR1 DFQATT and CDR2 SNEGSKA (reference sequence). The CDR3 region has the DNA TGCAGTGCTCGCACAGGGGGCGAGCAGTACTTC. Translation gives CSARTGGEQYF.